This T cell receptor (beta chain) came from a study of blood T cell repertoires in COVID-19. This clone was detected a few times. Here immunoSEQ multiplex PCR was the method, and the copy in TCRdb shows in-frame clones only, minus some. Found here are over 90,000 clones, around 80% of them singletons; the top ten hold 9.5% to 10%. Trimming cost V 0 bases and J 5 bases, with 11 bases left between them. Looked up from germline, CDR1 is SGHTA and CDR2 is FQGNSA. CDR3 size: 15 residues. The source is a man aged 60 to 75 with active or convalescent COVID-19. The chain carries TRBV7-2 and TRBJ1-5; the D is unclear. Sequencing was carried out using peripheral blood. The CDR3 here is CASSLAHTAYQPQHF. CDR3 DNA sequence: TGTGCCAGCAGCTTAGCGCATACAGCATATCAGCCCCAGCATTTT.